The rows below give T cell receptor beta chains drawn from one sample of a study of cytomegalovirus exposure and HLA in healthy donors. Assay: immunoSEQ multiplex PCR; the TCRdb copy retains only in-frame clones and omits some. The sample includes some 160,000 clones, around 80% of them seen just once. The sequencing input was PBMCs. Receptors were obtained from a boy aged 2 to 10 in good health and CMV-seronegative. CDR3s include the opening cysteine and the closing phenylalanine or tryptophan. D genes are given only for firm matches. The size field is filled for only some rows; it gives once, few, many or a size class.

j_gene,d_gene,abundance,v_gene,CDR3nt,CDR3aa
TRBJ2-1,TRBD2,.,TRBV14,TGTGCCAGCAGCCGAGGTGGCCCAGCGGGGTACAATGAGCAGTTCTTC,CASSRGGPAGYNEQFF
TRBJ2-3,TRBD1,.,TRBV5-1,TGCGCCAGCAGCTTGGAAGGGACAGGGGGCGATACGCAGTATTTT,CASSLEGTGGDTQYF
TRBJ1-2,TRBD1,.,TRBV11-2,TGTGCCAGCAGCTTAGAGGACAGGGAGTGGATCGGCTACACCTTC,CASSLEDREWIGYTF
TRBJ2-1,.,.,TRBV4-1,TGCGCCAGCAGCCGACCGGGTAGATCCACCTACAATGAGCAGTTCTTC,CASSRPGRSTYNEQFF
TRBJ2-1,TRBD2,.,TRBV9,TGTGCCAGCAGCGCGAGAGCGGGAGGGGATAGTGAGCAGTTCTTC,CASSARAGGDSEQFF
TRBJ1-2,.,.,TRBV6-5,TGTGCCAGCAGTCCCGACAGATTCTATGGCTACACCTTC,CASSPDRFYGYTF
TRBJ2-3,.,.,TRBV6-5,TGTGCCAGCAGTGACAGGGAGGTAGATACGCAGTATTTT,CASSDREVDTQYF
TRBJ1-5,TRBD1,.,TRBV6-1,TGTGCCAGCACCAAAGACAGGGCAAGCAATCAGCCCCAGCATTTT,CASTKDRASNQPQHF
TRBJ1-1,.,.,TRBV2,TGTGCCAGCAGACCTGTTTCAGGGTGGAACACTGAAGCTTTCTTT,CASRPVSGWNTEAFF
TRBJ2-1,TRBD2,.,TRBV5-4,TGTGCCAGCAGCCTCGGGACTAGCGGGAGGCCCTACAATGAGCAGTTCTTC,CASSLGTSGRPYNEQFF
TRBJ2-6,TRBD1,.,TRBV4-3,TGCGCCAGCAGCCTAAAACCGGGACAGGAGTTCTCTGGGGCCAACGTCCTGACTTTC,CASSLKPGQEFSGANVLTF
TRBJ2-2,TRBD1,.,TRBV28,TGTGCCAGCAGCCCCAGGGGGTTAAGGGAGCTGTTTTTT,CASSPRGLRELFF
TRBJ1-1,.,.,TRBV27,TGTGCCAGCAGTTCAGGCGACAGCACTGAAGCTTTCTTT,CASSSGDSTEAFF
TRBJ1-2,TRBD1,.,TRBV6-1,TGTGCCAGCAGTGACCGACAGGGGGCAGGTGGCTACACCTTC,CASSDRQGAGGYTF
TRBJ2-5,TRBD1,.,TRBV19,TGTGCCAGTAGTAAGTGGACAGGGGGCGAGGAGACCCAGTACTTC,CASSKWTGGEETQYF
TRBJ2-7,.,once,TRBV9,TGTGCCAGCAGCCCGGGGGGCATCGACGGCGAGCAGTACTTC,CASSPGGIDGEQYF
TRBJ2-3,TRBD2,.,TRBV6-1,TGTGCCAGCAGTGAACCCGGCGGGGGGGCGGGGACAGATACGCAGTATTTT,CASSEPGGGAGTDTQYF
TRBJ2-1,.,.,TRBV5-1,TGCGCCAGCAGCTTGTCGGGACTCGGCTACAATGAGCAGTTCTTC,CASSLSGLGYNEQFF
TRBJ2-1,TRBD2,.,TRBV15,TGTGCCACCAGCGACCGGGCGGGAGGAAACAATGAGCAGTTCTTC,CATSDRAGGNNEQFF
TRBJ2-3,TRBD1,.,TRBV9,TGTGCCAGCAGCGCCCCCCCAAAAGTGCGGGACAGGGCGGGGGATACGCAGTATTTT,CASSAPPKVRDRAGDTQYF
TRBJ2-7,TRBD1,few,TRBV28,TGTGCCAGCAGTCCGACTGAGGGGACAGGAGGTCGCGAGCAGTACTTC,CASSPTEGTGGREQYF
TRBJ2-3,TRBD2,.,TRBV11-1,TGTGCCAGCAGCTCCCCGCTCGGATTAGCGGGAGAGAGCACAGATACGCAGTATTTT,CASSSPLGLAGESTDTQYF
TRBJ2-7,TRBD1,.,TRBV10-2,TGCGCCAGCAGAATATCAGGGGGCTACTACGAGCAGTACTTC,CASRISGGYYEQYF
TRBJ1-4,.,few,TRBV7-9,TGTGCCAGCAGCTTAGGGCAGGGTGATGAAAAACTGTTTTTT,CASSLGQGDEKLFF
TRBJ2-1,TRBD2,.,TRBV10-3,TGTGCCATCAGAGCCAATAGCGGGAGTTACTACAATGAGCAGTTCTTC,CAIRANSGSYYNEQFF
TRBJ1-4,.,.,TRBV7-9,TGTTCCAGCAGCCGCCGCCAGTCACCAACTAATGAAAAACTGTTTTTT,CSSSRRQSPTNEKLFF
TRBJ2-1,.,.,TRBV14,TGTGCCAGCAGCCAAGATTCCCCCCAGACACCCTACAATGAGCAGTTCTTC,CASSQDSPQTPYNEQFF
TRBJ2-5,TRBD2,.,TRBV7-6,TGTGCCAGCAGCTCCTGGACTAGCGGGGAGACCCAGTACTTC,CASSSWTSGETQYF
TRBJ2-7,.,.,TRBV11-3,TGTGCCAGCAGCTTTAGCGGACTATCCTACGAGCAGTACTTC,CASSFSGLSYEQYF
TRBJ2-7,.,.,TRBV11-2,TGTGCCAGCAGCTGGGGCGGAACCTACGAGCAGTACTTC,CASSWGGTYEQYF
TRBJ2-2,TRBD2,.,TRBV5-6,TGTGCCAGCAGCCCGGGACTAGCGGGAGTCTGGACCGGGGAGCTGTTTTTT,CASSPGLAGVWTGELFF
TRBJ2-7,.,.,TRBV6-5,TGTGCCAGCAGAACCACAGGGTTGAGCGAGCAGTACTTC,CASRTTGLSEQYF
TRBJ2-3,.,.,TRBV7-3,TGTGCCAGCAGCCTTCAGGGTTTAACAGATACGCAGTATTTT,CASSLQGLTDTQYF
TRBJ2-7,TRBD1,.,TRBV19,TGTGCCAGTAGTATACCGACAGGGCACTACGAGCAGTACTTC,CASSIPTGHYEQYF
TRBJ2-1,TRBD2,.,TRBV19,TGTGCCAGTAGTCGGGGCGGGAGGGGGAATGAGCAGTTCTTC,CASSRGGRGNEQFF
TRBJ2-7,TRBD2,once,TRBV28,TGTGCCAGCAGTTGGCCCCCTAGCGGGAGGGCATACGAGCAGTACTTC,CASSWPPSGRAYEQYF
TRBJ2-5,TRBD1,.,TRBV13,TGTGCCAGCAGCTTATGGGACAGGGAAGAGACCCAGTACTTC,CASSLWDREETQYF
TRBJ2-2,TRBD1,once,TRBV4-3,TGCGCCAGCAGCCAAGATTGGGCAGGGGGCGAGGGCACCGGGGAGCTGTTTTTT,CASSQDWAGGEGTGELFF
TRBJ2-7,.,.,TRBV6-5,TGTGCCAGCACCTCTAGGACAGAATGGGAGCAGTACTTC,CASTSRTEWEQYF
TRBJ2-7,TRBD1,.,TRBV5-1,TGCGCCAGCAGCTTGGGGGACAGGGAAAATATTCCCTACGAGCAGTACTTC,CASSLGDRENIPYEQYF
TRBJ2-1,TRBD2,once,TRBV29-1,TGCAGCGTTAGCGGGAGGGCCTCGAATGAGCAGTTCTTC,CSVSGRASNEQFF
TRBJ1-2,.,.,TRBV6-1,TGTGCCAGCAGTGAAATGGGGCAGGCGGTCGTCTCTGGCTACACCTTC,CASSEMGQAVVSGYTF
TRBJ1-2,TRBD1,.,TRBV6-5,TGTGCCAGCAGTTACTCGGGACAGGGGTTTAACTATGGCTACACCTTC,CASSYSGQGFNYGYTF
TRBJ1-6,.,.,TRBV2,TGTGCCAGCATCTTTACGCTTGTACAGGGTGGATCACCCCTCCACTTT,CASIFTLVQGGSPLHF
TRBJ1-4,.,.,TRBV4-1,TGCGCCAGCAGCCAAGATCTGGGGCGGTATACTAATGAAAAACTGTTTTTT,CASSQDLGRYTNEKLFF
TRBJ1-2,TRBD1,.,TRBV9,TGTGCCAGCAGCGCTCGGTTTTCCGGGACAGGGCTTGGAGGGAACTATGGCTACACCTTC,CASSARFSGTGLGGNYGYTF
TRBJ2-7,.,.,TRBV29-1,TGCAGCGTTGAAATGAGAGGGAGCTCCTACGAGCAGTACTTC,CSVEMRGSSYEQYF
TRBJ2-1,TRBD2,.,TRBV5-4,TGTGCCAGCAGCATTAGCGGGAGCTCCTACAATGAGCAGTTCTTC,CASSISGSSYNEQFF
TRBJ1-1,.,.,TRBV15,TGTGCCACCAGCAGAGATTTTAACAGTAGGGCTTTCTTT,CATSRDFNSRAFF
TRBJ1-3,.,.,TRBV2,TGTGCCAGCAGTGAAGGGGGGGGCGGAAACACCATATATTTT,CASSEGGGGNTIYF
TRBJ2-7,.,.,TRBV28,TGTGCCAGCAGTTTAGTTCTCGGACAGCCTCACGTCCAGTACTTC,CASSLVLGQPHVQYF
TRBJ1-1,TRBD1,once,TRBV14,TGTGCCAGCAGTCCGGGACAGGGGAACACTGAAGCTTTCTTT,CASSPGQGNTEAFF
TRBJ2-7,.,.,TRBV2,TGTGCCAGCAGATCCCTTCAGGCCACAACCTACGAGCAGTACTTC,CASRSLQATTYEQYF